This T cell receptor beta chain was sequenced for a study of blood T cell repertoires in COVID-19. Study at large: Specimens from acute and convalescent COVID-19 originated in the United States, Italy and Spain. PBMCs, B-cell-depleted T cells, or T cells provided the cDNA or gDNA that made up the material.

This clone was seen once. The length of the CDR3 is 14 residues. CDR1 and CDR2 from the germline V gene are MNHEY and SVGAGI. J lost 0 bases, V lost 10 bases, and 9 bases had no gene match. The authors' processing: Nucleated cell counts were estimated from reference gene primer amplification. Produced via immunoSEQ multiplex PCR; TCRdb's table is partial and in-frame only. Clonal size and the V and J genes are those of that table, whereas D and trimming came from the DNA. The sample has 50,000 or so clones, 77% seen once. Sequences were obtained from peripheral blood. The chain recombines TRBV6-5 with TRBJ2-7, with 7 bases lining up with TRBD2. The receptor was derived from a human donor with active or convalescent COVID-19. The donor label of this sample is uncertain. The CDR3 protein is CAIGKGGSSYEQYF. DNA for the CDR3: TGTGCCATTGGCAAGGGCGGGAGCTCCTACGAGCAGTACTTC.